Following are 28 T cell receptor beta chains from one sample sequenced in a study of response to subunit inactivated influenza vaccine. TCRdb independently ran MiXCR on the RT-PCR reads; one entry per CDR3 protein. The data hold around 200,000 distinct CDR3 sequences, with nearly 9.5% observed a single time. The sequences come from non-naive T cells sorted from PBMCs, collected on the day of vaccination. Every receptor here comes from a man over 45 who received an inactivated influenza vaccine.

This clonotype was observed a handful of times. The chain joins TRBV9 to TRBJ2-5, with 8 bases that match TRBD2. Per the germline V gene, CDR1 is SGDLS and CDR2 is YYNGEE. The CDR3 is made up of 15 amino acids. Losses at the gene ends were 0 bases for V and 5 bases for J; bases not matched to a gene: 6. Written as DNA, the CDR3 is TGTGCCAGCAGCGTAGCGGGAGGGATCGGCGAGACCCAGTACTTC. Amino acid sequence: CASSVAGGIGETQYF.

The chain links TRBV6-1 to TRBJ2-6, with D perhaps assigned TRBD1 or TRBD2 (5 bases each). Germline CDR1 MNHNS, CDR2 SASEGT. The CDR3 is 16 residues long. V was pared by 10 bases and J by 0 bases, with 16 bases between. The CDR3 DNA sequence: TGTGCCACGGGACCCCTCAGTAGCTCTGGGGCCAACGTCCTGACTTTC. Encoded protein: CATGPLSSSGANVLTF.

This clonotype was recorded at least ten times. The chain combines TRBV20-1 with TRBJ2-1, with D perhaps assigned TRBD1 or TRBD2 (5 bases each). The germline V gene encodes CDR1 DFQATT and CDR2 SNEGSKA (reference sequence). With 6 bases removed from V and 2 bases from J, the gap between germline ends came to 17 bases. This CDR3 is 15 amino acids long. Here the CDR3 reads CSAKDSGRAYNEQFF. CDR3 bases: TGCAGTGCAAAGGATTCAGGGAGAGCCTACAATGAGCAGTTCTTC.

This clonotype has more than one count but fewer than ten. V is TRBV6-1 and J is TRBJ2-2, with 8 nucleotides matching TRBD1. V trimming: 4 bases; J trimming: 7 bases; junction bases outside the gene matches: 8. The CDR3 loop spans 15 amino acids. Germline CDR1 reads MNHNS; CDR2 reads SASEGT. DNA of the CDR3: TGTGCCAGCAGTGGAACGCAGGGGGCGGTCGGGGAGCTGTTTTTT. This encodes CASSGTQGAVGELFF.

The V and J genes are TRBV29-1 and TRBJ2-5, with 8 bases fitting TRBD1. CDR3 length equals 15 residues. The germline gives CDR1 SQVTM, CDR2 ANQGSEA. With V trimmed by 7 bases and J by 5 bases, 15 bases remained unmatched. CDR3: CSAEGGQGAGETQYF. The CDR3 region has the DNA TGCAGCGCCGAAGGAGGGCAGGGGGCGGGGGAGACCCAGTACTTC.

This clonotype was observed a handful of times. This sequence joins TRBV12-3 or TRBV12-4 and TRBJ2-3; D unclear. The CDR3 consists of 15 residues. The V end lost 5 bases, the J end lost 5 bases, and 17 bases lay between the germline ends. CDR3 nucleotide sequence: TGTGCCAGCAGTCACCGGACCAGGTTCGTAGATACGCAGTATTTT. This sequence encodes CASSHRTRFVDTQYF.

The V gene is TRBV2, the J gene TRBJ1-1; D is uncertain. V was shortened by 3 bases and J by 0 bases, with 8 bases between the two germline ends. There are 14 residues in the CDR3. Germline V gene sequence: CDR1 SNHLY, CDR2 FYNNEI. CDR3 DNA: TGTGCCAGCAGTGATCAATTTTTGAACACTGAAGCTTTCTTT. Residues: CASSDQFLNTEAFF.

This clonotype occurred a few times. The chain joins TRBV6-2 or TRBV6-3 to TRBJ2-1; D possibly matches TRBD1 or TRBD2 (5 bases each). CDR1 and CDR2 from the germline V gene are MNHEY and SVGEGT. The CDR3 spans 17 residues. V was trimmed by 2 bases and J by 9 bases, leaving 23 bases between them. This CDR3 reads CASSYNPLGPSRVEQFF. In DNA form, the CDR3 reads TGTGCCAGCAGTTACAACCCCCTCGGTCCTAGCAGGGTTGAGCAGTTCTTC.

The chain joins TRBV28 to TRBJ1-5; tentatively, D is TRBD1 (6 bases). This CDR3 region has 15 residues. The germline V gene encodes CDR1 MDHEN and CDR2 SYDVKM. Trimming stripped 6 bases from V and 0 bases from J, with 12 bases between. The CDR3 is CASSPLTGSNQPQHF. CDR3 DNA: TGTGCCAGCAGCCCCCTGACAGGTAGCAATCAGCCCCAGCATTTT.

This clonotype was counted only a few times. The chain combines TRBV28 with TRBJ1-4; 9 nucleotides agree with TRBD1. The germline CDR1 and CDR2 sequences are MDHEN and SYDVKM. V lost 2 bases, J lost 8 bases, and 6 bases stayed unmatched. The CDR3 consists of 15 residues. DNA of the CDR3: TGTGCCAGCAGTTTAGCACAGGGGGCTGGCGAAAAACTGTTTTTT. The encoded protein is CASSLAQGAGEKLFF.

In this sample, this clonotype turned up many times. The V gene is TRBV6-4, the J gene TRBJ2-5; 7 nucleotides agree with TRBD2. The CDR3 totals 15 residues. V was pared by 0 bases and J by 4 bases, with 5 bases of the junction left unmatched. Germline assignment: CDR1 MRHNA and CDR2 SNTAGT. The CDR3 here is CASSDSVAGVETQYF. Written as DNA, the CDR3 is TGTGCCAGCAGTGACTCTGTGGCGGGGGTAGAGACCCAGTACTTC.

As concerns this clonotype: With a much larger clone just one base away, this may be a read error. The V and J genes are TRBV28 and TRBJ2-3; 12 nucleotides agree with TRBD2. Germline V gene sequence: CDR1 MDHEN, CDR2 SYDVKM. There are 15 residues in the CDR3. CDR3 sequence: CTSSWTSGNTDTQYF. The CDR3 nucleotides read TGTACCAGCAGCTGGACTAGCGGGAACACAGATACGCAGTATTTT.

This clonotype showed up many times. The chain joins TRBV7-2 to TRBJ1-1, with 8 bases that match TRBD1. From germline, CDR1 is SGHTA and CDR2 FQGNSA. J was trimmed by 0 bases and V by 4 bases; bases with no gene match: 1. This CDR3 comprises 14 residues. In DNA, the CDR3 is TGTGCCAGCAGCTGGACAGGGATGAACACTGAAGCTTTCTTT. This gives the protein CASSWTGMNTEAFF. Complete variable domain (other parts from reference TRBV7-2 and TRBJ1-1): GAGVSQSPSNKVTEKGKDVELRCDPISGHTALYWYRQSLGQGLEFLIYFQGNSAPDKSGLPSDRFSAERTGGSVSTLTIQRTQQEDSAVYLCASSWTGMNTEAFFGQGTRLTVV.

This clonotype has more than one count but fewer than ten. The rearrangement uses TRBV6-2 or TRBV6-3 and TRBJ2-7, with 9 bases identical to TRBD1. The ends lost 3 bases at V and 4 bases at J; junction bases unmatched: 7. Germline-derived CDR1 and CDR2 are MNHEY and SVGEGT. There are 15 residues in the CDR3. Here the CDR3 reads CASSYLWTGEYEQYF. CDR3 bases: TGTGCCAGCAGTTATCTCTGGACAGGGGAATACGAGCAGTACTTC.

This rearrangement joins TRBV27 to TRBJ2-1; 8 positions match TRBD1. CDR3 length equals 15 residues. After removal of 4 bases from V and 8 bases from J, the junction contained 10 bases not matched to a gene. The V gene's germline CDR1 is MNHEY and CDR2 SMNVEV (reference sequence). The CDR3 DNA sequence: TGTGCCAGCAGTTGGACAGGGCATGCAATATATGAGCAGTTCTTC. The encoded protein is CASSWTGHAIYEQFF.

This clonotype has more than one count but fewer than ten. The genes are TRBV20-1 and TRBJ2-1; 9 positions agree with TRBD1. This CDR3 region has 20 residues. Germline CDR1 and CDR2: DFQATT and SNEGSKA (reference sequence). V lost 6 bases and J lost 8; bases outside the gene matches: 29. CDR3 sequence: CSAKGTGRPISASDRDEQFF. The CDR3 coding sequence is TGCAGTGCCAAAGGGACAGGGCGGCCGATTTCGGCTTCGGATAGGGATGAGCAGTTCTTC.

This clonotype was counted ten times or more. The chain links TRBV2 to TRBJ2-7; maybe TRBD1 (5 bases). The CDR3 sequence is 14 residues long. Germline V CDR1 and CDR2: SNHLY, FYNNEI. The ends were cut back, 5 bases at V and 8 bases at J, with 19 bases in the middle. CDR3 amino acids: CASSTQGGAPQQYF. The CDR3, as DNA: TGTGCCAGCAGTACCCAGGGCGGCGCCCCCCAGCAGTACTTC. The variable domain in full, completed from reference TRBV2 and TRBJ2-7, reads EPEVTQTPSHQVTQMGQEVILRCVPISNHLYFYWYRQILGQKVEFLVSFYNNEISEKSEIFDDQFSVERPDGSNFTLKIRSTKLEDSAMYFCASSTQGGAPQQYFGPGTRLTVT.

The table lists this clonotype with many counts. In DNA form, the CDR3 reads TGCGCCAGCAGCTTGGCCTATGCCGAGACCCAGTACTTC. It specifies CASSLAYAETQYF. J is TRBJ2-5 and V is TRBV5-1; D is ambiguous. CDR1 and CDR2 (germline): SGHRS, YFSETQ. Trimming removed 0 bases from V and 5 bases from J, with 8 bases in between. The CDR3 is 13 amino acids.

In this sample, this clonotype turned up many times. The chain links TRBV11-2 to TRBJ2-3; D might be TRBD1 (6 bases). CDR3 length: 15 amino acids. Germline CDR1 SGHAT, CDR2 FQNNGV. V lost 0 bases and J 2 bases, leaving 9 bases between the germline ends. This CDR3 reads CASSLDQGHTDTQYF. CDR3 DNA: TGTGCCAGCAGCTTAGATCAGGGACACACAGATACGCAGTATTTT.

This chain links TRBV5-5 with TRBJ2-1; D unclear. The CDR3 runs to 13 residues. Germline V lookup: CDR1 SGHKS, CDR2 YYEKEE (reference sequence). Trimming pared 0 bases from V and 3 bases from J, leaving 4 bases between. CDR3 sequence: CASSLEIYNEQFF. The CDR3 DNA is TGTGCCAGCAGCTTGGAAATCTACAATGAGCAGTTCTTC.

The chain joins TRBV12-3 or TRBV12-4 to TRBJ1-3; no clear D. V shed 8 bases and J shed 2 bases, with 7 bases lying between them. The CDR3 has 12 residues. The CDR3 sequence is CASLGPGNTIYF. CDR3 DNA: TGTGCCAGCCTCGGACCTGGAAACACCATATATTTT.

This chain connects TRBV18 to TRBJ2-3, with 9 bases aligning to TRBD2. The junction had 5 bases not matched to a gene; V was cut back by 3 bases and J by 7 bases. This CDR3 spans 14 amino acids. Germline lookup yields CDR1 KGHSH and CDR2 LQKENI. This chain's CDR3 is CASSPTSGSYTQYF. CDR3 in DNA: TGTGCCAGCTCACCGACTAGCGGTTCCTATACGCAGTATTTT.

The CDR3 reads CASSSYGGYEQYF. In nucleotides, the CDR3 is TGTGCCAGCAGCTCTTACGGGGGCTACGAGCAGTACTTC. The chain joins TRBV7-9 to TRBJ2-7; perhaps TRBD2 as D (6 bases). Germline loops: CDR1 SEHNR, CDR2 FQNEAQ (reference sequence). The CDR3 loop spans 13 amino acids. V lost 4 bases and J 3 bases, leaving 10 bases between the germline ends.

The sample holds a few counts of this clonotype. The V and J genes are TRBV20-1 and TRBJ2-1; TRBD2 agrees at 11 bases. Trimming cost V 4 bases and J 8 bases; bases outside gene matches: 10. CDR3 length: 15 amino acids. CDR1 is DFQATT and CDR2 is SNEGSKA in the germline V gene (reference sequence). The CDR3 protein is CSATPGVAGGDEQFF. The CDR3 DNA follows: TGCAGTGCTACCCCCGGGGTAGCGGGGGGGGATGAGCAGTTCTTC.

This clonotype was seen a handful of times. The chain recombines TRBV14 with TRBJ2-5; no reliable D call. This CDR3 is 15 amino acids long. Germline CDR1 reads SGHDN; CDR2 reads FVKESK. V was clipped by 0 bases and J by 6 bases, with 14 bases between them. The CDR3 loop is CASSQESGSSQTQYF. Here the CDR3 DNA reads TGTGCCAGCAGCCAAGAATCGGGCAGCAGCCAGACCCAGTACTTC. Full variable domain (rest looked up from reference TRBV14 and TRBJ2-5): EAGVTQFPSHSVIEKGQTVTLRCDPISGHDNLYWYRRVMGKEIKFLLHFVKESKQDESGMPNNRFLAERTGGTYSTLKVQPAELEDSGVYFCASSQESGSSQTQYFGPGTRLLVL.

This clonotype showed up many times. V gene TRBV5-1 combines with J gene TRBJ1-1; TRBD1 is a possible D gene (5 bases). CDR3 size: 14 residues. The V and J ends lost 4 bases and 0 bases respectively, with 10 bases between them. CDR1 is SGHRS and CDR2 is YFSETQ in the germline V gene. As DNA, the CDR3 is TGCGCCAGCAGCCGGGACGGCTTGAACACTGAAGCTTTCTTT. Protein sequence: CASSRDGLNTEAFF.

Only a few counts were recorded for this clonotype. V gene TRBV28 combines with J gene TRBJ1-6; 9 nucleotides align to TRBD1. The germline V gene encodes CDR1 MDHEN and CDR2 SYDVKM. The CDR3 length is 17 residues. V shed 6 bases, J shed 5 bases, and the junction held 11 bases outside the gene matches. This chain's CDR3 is CASRSPGQGGNNSPLHF. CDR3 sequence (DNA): TGTGCCAGCAGGTCACCGGGACAGGGTGGCAATAATTCACCCCTCCACTTT.

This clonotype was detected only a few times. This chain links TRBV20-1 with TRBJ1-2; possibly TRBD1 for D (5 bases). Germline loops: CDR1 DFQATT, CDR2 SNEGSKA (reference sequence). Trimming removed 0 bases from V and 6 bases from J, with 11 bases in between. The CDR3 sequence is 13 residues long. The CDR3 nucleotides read TGCAGTGCTAGAGATCCAGGGAAAGATGGCTACACCTTC. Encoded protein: CSARDPGKDGYTF.